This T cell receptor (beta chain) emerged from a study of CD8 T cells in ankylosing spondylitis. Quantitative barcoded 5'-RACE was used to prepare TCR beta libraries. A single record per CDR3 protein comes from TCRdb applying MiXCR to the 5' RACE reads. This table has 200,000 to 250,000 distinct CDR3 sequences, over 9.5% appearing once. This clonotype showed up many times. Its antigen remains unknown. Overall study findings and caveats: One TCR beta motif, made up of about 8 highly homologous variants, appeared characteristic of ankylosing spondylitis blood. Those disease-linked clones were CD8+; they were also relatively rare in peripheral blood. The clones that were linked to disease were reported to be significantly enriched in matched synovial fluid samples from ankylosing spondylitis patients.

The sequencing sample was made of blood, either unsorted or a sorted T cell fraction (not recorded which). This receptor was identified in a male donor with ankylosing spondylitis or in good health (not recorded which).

CDR3 region: CASSSATGEQYF. The CDR3, as DNA: TGTGCCAGCTCATCTGCCACGGGCGAGCAGTACTTC. The chain recombines TRBV18 with TRBJ2-7; D not certain. The length of the CDR3 is 12 residues. V was pared by 5 bases and J by 6 bases, with 11 bases between. In germline, CDR1 is KGHSH, CDR2 LQKENI.